Listed below are T cell receptor beta chains from one sample, sequenced in a study of T cell clones after liver transplantation. The table came from immunoSEQ multiplex PCR; TCRdb's copy has only in-frame clones and leaves some out. This sample carries more than 65,000 clones, about 88% of them seen once, and the ten largest clones take less than 3.5%. The sample was CD4+ T cells from blood, taken before liver transplant. These receptors all stem from a human donor who received a liver transplant. Both conserved end residues are part of each CDR3. A D gene is named only where the DNA matches it firmly. Clone sizes are given selectively: once, few, many, or a class where the clone is expanded.

size	J	D	V	DNA	CDR3
NA	TRBJ1-2	TRBD1	TRBV29-1	TGCAGCGTTGGGGACAGGGAAAACTATGGCTACACCTTC	CSVGDRENYGYTF
NA	TRBJ1-4	NA	TRBV9	TGTGCCAGCAGCAACCGACACGGAGCAACTAATGAAAAACTGTTTTTT	CASSNRHGATNEKLFF
NA	TRBJ2-3	TRBD1	TRBV19	TGTGCCAGTTTCCCGGGACAGGGGGCAGGTACAGATACGCAGTATTTT	CASFPGQGAGTDTQYF
NA	TRBJ1-2	NA	TRBV6-1	TGTGCCAGCAGGAGGACAGTTTCTGAGGGCTACACCTTC	CASRRTVSEGYTF
NA	TRBJ2-4	NA	TRBV19	TGTGCCAGTAGTATGACGGGGCCCCGACCCAAAAACATTCAGTACTTC	CASSMTGPRPKNIQYF
NA	TRBJ1-1	NA	TRBV29-1	TGCAGCGTTGATTCGCTAATCGGCACTGAAGCTTTCTTT	CSVDSLIGTEAFF
NA	TRBJ2-5	TRBD2	TRBV30	TGTGCCTGGAGTGTACTAGCGGACGGAGAGACCCAGTACTTC	CAWSVLADGETQYF
NA	TRBJ2-1	NA	TRBV18	TGTGCCAGCTCACCAACTAACAATGAGCAGTTCTTC	CASSPTNNEQFF
NA	TRBJ2-1	NA	TRBV23-1	TGCGCCAGCAGTCAATCAACACTCAGCGGAGCTAACAATGAGCAGTTCTTC	CASSQSTLSGANNEQFF
NA	TRBJ2-7	NA	TRBV18	TGTGCCAGCTCACCACCCAAGTCCGAGCAGTACTTC	CASSPPKSEQYF
NA	TRBJ2-2	NA	TRBV10-2	TGCGCCAGCAGTGAGGTACCAAAGGCCGGGGAGCTGTTTTTT	CASSEVPKAGELFF
NA	TRBJ1-5	TRBD1	TRBV28	TGTGCCACCCTGGGACAGGACTTTCTTAATCAGCCCCAGCATTTT	CATLGQDFLNQPQHF
NA	TRBJ1-1	TRBD1	TRBV15	TGTGCCACCAGCACAAAAGTCTGGACAGGGTCTGAAGCTTTCTTT	CATSTKVWTGSEAFF
NA	TRBJ1-5	NA	TRBV4-3	TGCGCCAGCAGCCAAGAAACAGGGAACAATCAGCCCCAGCATTTT	CASSQETGNNQPQHF
NA	TRBJ1-5	NA	TRBV5-1	TGCGCCAGCAGCTCGAACGGGGGGCCCAGTCAGCCCCAGCATTTT	CASSSNGGPSQPQHF
NA	TRBJ1-5	NA	TRBV10-1	TGCGCCAGCAGCACAGGGTATAGCAATCAGCCCCAGCATTTT	CASSTGYSNQPQHF
NA	TRBJ1-1	NA	TRBV5-1	TGCGCCAGCAGCTTGGGGGCAGGGAGGGCTGAAGCTTTCTTT	CASSLGAGRAEAFF
NA	TRBJ2-2	TRBD1	TRBV27	TGTGCCAGCAGCCGGACAGGGGCGGCCGGGGAGCTGTTTTTT	CASSRTGAAGELFF
NA	TRBJ2-1	NA	TRBV6-4	TGTGCCAACCGGGTGGAGAGGGGAGTACGTTGCAATGAGCAGTTCTTC	CANRVERGVRCNEQFF
NA	TRBJ1-4	TRBD1	TRBV28	TGTGCCAGCGGCCTTGACAGGGGCCTTAATGAAAAACTGTTTTTT	CASGLDRGLNEKLFF
NA	TRBJ2-1	TRBD2	TRBV7-2	TGTGCCAGCAGCTTAGGAGCTAGCGGGAGTAAGCAGTTCTTC	CASSLGASGSKQFF
NA	TRBJ2-1	TRBD2	TRBV10-3	TGTGCCATCAGTATTAGCGGGAGCTCCTACAATGAGCAGTTCTTC	CAISISGSSYNEQFF
once	TRBJ2-7	NA	TRBV19	TGTGCCAGTAGTATAGAAAAAGGATTCTACGAGCAGTACTTC	CASSIEKGFYEQYF
NA	TRBJ1-3	NA	TRBV19	TGTGCCAGTAGTACCACGGGGATCCTCTCTGGAAACACCATATATTTT	CASSTTGILSGNTIYF
NA	TRBJ1-1	TRBD1	TRBV2	TGTGCCAGCAGGCAGGGGGCGGCCACTGAAGCTTTCTTT	CASRQGAATEAFF
NA	TRBJ2-7	TRBD2	TRBV7-2	TGTGCCAGCAGCCAGTGGGCGGGAGATCTCTACGAGCAGTACTTC	CASSQWAGDLYEQYF
NA	TRBJ2-1	TRBD1	TRBV7-2	TGTGCCAGCAGCGCATCAGGGGGAAATGAGCAGTTCTTC	CASSASGGNEQFF
NA	TRBJ2-1	NA	TRBV11-3	TGTGCCAGCAGCTTAGATAGTACACGGAGCAATGAGCAGTTCTTC	CASSLDSTRSNEQFF
NA	TRBJ2-3	TRBD2	TRBV28	TGTGCCACTTGGGCGGGAGGGGTCACAGATACGCAGTATTTT	CATWAGGVTDTQYF
NA	TRBJ2-7	TRBD2	TRBV6-7	TGTGCCAGCAGTTACTCCCGGACTAGCGGGGGCCTCAATCACGAGCAGTACTTC	CASSYSRTSGGLNHEQYF
NA	TRBJ2-3	TRBD2	TRBV27	TGTGCCAGCAGTGCTCTAGCGGGAGTGGGCCCAGATACGCAGTATTTT	CASSALAGVGPDTQYF
NA	TRBJ1-2	NA	TRBV28	TGTGCCAGCAGTTTACCTTATGCCTCATTCACCTTC	CASSLPYASFTF